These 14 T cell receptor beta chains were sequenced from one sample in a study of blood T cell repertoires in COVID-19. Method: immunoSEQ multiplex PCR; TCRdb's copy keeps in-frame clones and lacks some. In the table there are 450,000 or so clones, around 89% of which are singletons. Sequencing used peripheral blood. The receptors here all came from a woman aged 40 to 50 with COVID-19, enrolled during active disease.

CDR3 bases: TGTGCCATCAGTGATAGGCGGAGCTCCTATAATTCACCCCTCCACTTT. This codes for CAISDRRSSYNSPLHF. J is TRBJ1-6 and V is TRBV10-3, with D unresolved. Trimming stripped 3 bases from V and 0 bases from J, with 9 bases between. The CDR3 has 16 residues. Germline V lookup: CDR1 ENHRY, CDR2 SYGVKD.

The CDR3: CASSPRAMTGYGYTF. The CDR3 region has the DNA TGTGCCAGCTCACCACGGGCAATGACAGGATATGGCTACACCTTC. The V gene is TRBV18, the J gene TRBJ1-2, with D possibly TRBD1 on 6 matching bases. Germline CDR1 and CDR2: KGHSH and LQKENI. The length of the CDR3 is 15 residues. V shed 1 base and J shed 5 bases, with 14 bases lying between them.

The CDR3 DNA reads TGTGCCAGCAGCTTAGCGGGGGGACTTCCCGGGGATACGCAGTATTTT. As protein: CASSLAGGLPGDTQYF. J is TRBJ2-3 and V is TRBV11-2; 7 bases map to TRBD2. Germline V gene sequence: CDR1 SGHAT, CDR2 FQNNGV. Trimming took 1 base from V and 6 from J; bases not matched to a gene: 10. The CDR3 is 16 residues long.

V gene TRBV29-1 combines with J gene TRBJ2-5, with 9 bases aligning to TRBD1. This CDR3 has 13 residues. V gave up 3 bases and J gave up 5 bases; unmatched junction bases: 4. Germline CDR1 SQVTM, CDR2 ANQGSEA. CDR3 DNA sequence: TGCAGCGTTGATACAGGGGGCTGGGAGACCCAGTACTTC. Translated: CSVDTGGWETQYF. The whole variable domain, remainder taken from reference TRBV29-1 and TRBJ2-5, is SAVISQKPSRDICQRGTSLTIQCQVDSQVTMMFWYRQQPGQSLTLIATANQGSEATYESGFVIDKFPISRPNLTFSTLTVSNMSPEDSSIYLCSVDTGGWETQYFGPGTRLLVL.

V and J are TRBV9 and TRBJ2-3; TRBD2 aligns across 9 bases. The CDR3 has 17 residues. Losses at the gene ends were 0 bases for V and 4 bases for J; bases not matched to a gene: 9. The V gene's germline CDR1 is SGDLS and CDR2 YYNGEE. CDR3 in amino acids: CASSVEGAGGPADTQYF. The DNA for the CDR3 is TGTGCCAGCAGCGTAGAGGGGGCGGGAGGGCCAGCAGATACGCAGTATTTT.

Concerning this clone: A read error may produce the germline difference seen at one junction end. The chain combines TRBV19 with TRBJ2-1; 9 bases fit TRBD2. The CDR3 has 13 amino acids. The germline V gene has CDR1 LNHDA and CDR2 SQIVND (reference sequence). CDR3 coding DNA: TGTGCCAGTACCGGGACTAGCTACTATGAGCAGTTCTTC. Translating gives CASTGTSYYEQFF.

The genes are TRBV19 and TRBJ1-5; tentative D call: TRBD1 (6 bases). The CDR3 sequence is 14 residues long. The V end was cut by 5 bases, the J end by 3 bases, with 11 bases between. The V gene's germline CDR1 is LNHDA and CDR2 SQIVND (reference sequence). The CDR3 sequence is CASSPRQVNQPQHF. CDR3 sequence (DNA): TGTGCCAGTAGTCCCAGACAGGTCAATCAGCCCCAGCATTTT.

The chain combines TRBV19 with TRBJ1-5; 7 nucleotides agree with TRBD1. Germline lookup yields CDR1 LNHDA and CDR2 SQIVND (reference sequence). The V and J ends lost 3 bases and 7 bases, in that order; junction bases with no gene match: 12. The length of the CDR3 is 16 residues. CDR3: CASSITGDAGRQPQHF. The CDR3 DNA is TGTGCCAGTAGTATTACAGGGGATGCAGGAAGGCAGCCCCAGCATTTT.

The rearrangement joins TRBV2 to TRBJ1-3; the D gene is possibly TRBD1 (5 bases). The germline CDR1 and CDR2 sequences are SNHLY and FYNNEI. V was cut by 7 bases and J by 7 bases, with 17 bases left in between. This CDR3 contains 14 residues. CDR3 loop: CASILDTLLNTIYF. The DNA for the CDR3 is TGTGCCAGCATCCTGGACACCCTCCTCAACACCATATATTTT.

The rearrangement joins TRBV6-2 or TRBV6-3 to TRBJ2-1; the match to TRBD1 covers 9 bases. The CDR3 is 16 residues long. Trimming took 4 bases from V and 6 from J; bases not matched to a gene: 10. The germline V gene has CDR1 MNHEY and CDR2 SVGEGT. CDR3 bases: TGTGCCAGCAGTTTGTCGGAGGGACAGGGAGGCAATGAGCAGTTCTTC. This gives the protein CASSLSEGQGGNEQFF.

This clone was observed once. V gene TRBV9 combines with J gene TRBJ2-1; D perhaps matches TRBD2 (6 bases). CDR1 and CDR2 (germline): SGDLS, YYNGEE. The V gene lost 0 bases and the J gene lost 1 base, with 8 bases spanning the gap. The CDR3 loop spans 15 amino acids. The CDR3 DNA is TGTGCCAGCAGCGTAGTGGCGGGATCCTACAATGAGCAGTTCTTC. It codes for CASSVVAGSYNEQFF.

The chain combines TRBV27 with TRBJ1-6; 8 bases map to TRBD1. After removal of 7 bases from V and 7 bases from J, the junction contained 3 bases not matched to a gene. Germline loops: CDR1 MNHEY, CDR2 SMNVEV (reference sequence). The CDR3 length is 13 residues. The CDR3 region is CASTYRGNSPLHF. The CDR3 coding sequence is TGTGCCAGCACCTACAGGGGGAATTCACCCCTCCACTTT.

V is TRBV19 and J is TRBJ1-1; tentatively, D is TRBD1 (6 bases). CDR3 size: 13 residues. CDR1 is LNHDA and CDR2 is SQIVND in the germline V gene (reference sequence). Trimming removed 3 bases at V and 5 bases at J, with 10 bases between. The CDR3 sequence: CASSIRQGTEAFF. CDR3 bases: TGTGCCAGTAGTATTCGGCAGGGGACTGAAGCTTTCTTT.

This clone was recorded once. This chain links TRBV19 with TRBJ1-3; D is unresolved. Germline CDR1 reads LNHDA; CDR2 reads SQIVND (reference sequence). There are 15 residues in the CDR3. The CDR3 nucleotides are TGTCCGCCAGTAGGTAGAGGGCGCTCTGGAAACACCATATATTTT. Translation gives CPPVGRGRSGNTIYF.